The TCR beta chain described here comes from a study of molecular identifiers for immune sequencing clone quantification. The CDR3 consists of 12 residues. Trimming removed 6 bases at V and 2 bases at J, with 4 bases between. Germline loops: CDR1 SNHLY, CDR2 FYNNEI. Overall study results and limits: Identical TCR molecules can share a barcode, and this sharing could underestimate highly expanded clone sizes.

In regard to this clonotype: What it binds is not known.

TCRdb re-called the PCR reads with MiXCR, one entry per CDR3 protein. The sample includes some 88,000 distinct CDR3 sequences, roughly 23% seen only once; the top ten take 0.85% to 1.2%. Sequenced input: naive CD8+ T cells from blood, with Jurkat cell RNA spiked in. Subset in this sample: FACS-sorted CD8+CD4-CCR7+CD45RA+ naive T cells. The chain employs TRBV2 and TRBJ2-2; D is unresolved. This TCR was sampled from a human donor in good health. Some libraries in this study had Jurkat cell RNA spiked in. CDR3 coding DNA: TGTGCCAGCAGACGCAACACCGGGGAGCTGTTTTTT. It yields the protein CASRRNTGELFF.